This T cell receptor beta chain was identified during a study of T cell responses to AZD1222 COVID-19 vaccine. Findings and caveats of the study: The study sampled repertoires only after the peak T cell response.

Concerning this clone: Antigen specificity is unknown.

V was clipped by 0 bases and J by 4 bases, with 6 bases between them. Germline CDR1 is SGHTA and CDR2 is FQGTGA. This CDR3 comprises 13 residues. The table came from immunoSEQ multiplex PCR; TCRdb's copy has only in-frame clones and leaves some out. Here the sample spans nearly 110,000 clones, around 87% being singletons. The sequenced sample was peripheral blood, obtained on day 0 of AZD1222 vaccination. The TCR comes from an adult in good health. The chain links TRBV7-3 to TRBJ1-1; D gene uncertain. This chain's CDR3 is CASSLTGFTEAFF. The CDR3 coding sequence is TGTGCCAGCAGCTTAACAGGGTTCACTGAAGCTTTCTTT.